Below, 29 T cell receptor beta chains from the same sample are listed, as sequenced in a study of cytomegalovirus exposure and HLA in healthy donors. PCR involved 60 Vbeta and 13 Jbeta primers. Measured with immunoSEQ multiplex PCR; TCRdb has only the in-frame clones, and not every one. The sample records roughly 200,000 clones, roughly 9.4% being singletons. Sequenced: PBMCs. The receptors come from a woman in her twenties or thirties in good health and CMV-seropositive.

A few counts support this clone. The chain combines TRBV5-1 with TRBJ2-7, with D tentatively TRBD2 (5 bases). V lost 5 bases, J lost 5 bases, and 17 bases lay in between. This CDR3 is 14 amino acids long. The germline V gene encodes CDR1 SGHRS and CDR2 YFSETQ. The CDR3 sequence is CASRRFRTAHEQYF. CDR3 DNA sequence: TGCGCCAGCAGACGTTTCAGGACTGCCCACGAGCAGTACTTC.

The table lists this clone with a few counts. The chain links TRBV11-2 to TRBJ1-1; D remains ambiguous. The CDR3 sequence is 14 residues long. Trimming pared 3 bases from V and 1 base from J, leaving 9 bases between. Per the germline V gene, CDR1 is SGHAT and CDR2 is FQNNGV. In nucleotides, the CDR3 is TGTGCCAGCAGCTTGCCCAGACAGAACACTGAAGCTTTCTTT. This translates into CASSLPRQNTEAFF. Combining the CDR3 with reference TRBV11-2 and TRBJ1-1 gives the whole variable domain EAGVAQSPRYKIIEKRQSVAFWCNPISGHATLYWYQQILGQGPKLLIQFQNNGVVDDSQLPKDRFSAERLKGVDSTLKIQPAKLEDSAVYLCASSLPRQNTEAFFGQGTRLTVV.

This rearrangement joins TRBV7-7 to TRBJ2-1; 12 bases map to TRBD2. Germline CDR1 is SSHAT and CDR2 is FNYEAQ (reference sequence). This CDR3 region has 16 residues. V shed 5 bases and J 6 bases; nucleotides not matched to a gene: 8. CDR3 region: CASSVPPGLAGNEQFF. As DNA, the CDR3 is TGTGCCAGCAGCGTACCCCCGGGACTAGCGGGCAATGAGCAGTTCTTC.

The gene calls are TRBV5-4 and TRBJ1-3; D gene ambiguous. Germline V gene data show CDR1 as SGHNT and CDR2 as YYREEE (reference sequence). CDR3 size: 12 residues. V was pared by 3 bases and J by 4 bases, with 5 bases between. This CDR3 is CASSSGGNTIYF. In DNA form, the CDR3 reads TGTGCCAGCAGCTCCGGGGGAAACACCATATATTTT.

This clone has only a few counts. V gene TRBV18 combines with J gene TRBJ1-1; 7 nucleotides line up with TRBD1. Germline V gene lookup returns CDR1 KGHSH and CDR2 LQKENI. The CDR3 contains 13 residues. V trimming: 6 bases; J trimming: 3 bases; junction bases outside the gene matches: 4. The CDR3 reads CASSPGQDTEAFF. CDR3 nucleotides: TGTGCCAGCTCCCCCGGACAGGACACTGAAGCTTTCTTT.

This clone showed up many times. This rearrangement joins TRBV5-6 to TRBJ1-2; 8 nucleotides agree with TRBD1. Germline values: CDR1 SGHDT, CDR2 YYEEEE. There are 14 residues in the CDR3. V dropped 1 base and J dropped 8; count of bases not matched to a gene: 7. The CDR3: CASSLHQGAGGYTF. The CDR3 nucleotides read TGTGCCAGCAGCTTGCACCAGGGGGCGGGAGGCTACACCTTC.

This clone was detected only a few times. J is TRBJ1-2 and V is TRBV14; the match to TRBD1 covers 8 bases. The germline gives CDR1 SGHDN, CDR2 FVKESK. This CDR3 is 15 amino acids long. Unmatched junction bases numbered 12, after V lost 4 bases and J lost 8 bases. Written as DNA, the CDR3 is TGTGCCAGCAGCCGAGACAGACAGGGGAGCTTGGGCTACACCTTC. It specifies CASSRDRQGSLGYTF. Drawing the rest from reference TRBV14 and TRBJ1-2, the complete variable domain is EAGVTQFPSHSVIEKGQTVTLRCDPISGHDNLYWYRRVMGKEIKFLLHFVKESKQDESGMPNNRFLAERTGGTYSTLKVQPAELEDSGVYFCASSRDRQGSLGYTFGSGTRLTVV.

This clone has more than one count but fewer than ten. The rearrangement links TRBV27 to TRBJ2-4; 10 positions match TRBD1. This CDR3 is built from 16 residues. J lost 3 bases, V lost 4 bases, and 6 bases had no gene match. Looked up from germline, CDR1 is MNHEY and CDR2 is SMNVEV (reference sequence). The CDR3 sequence: CASSSHGTGVKNIQYF. The CDR3 DNA sequence: TGTGCCAGCAGTTCCCACGGGACAGGGGTCAAAAACATTCAGTACTTC.

This clone showed up just a few times. Other DNA sequences of this sample code for an identical CDR3. This chain joins TRBV6-1 and TRBJ1-1; TRBD1 matches at 8 bases. J was trimmed by 0 bases and V by 3 bases; bases with no gene match: 0. The CDR3 loop spans 14 amino acids. The germline gives CDR1 MNHNS, CDR2 SASEGT. CDR3 bases: TGTGCCAGCAGTGAGGACAGGGTGAACACTGAAGCTTTCTTT. This gives the protein CASSEDRVNTEAFF.

This clone came up a few times. Other nucleotide sequences in the sample specify the same CDR3. The chain couples TRBV20-1 to TRBJ2-3, with D hard to call. Germline CDR1 DFQATT, CDR2 SNEGSKA (reference sequence). The ends were cut back, 4 bases at V and 5 bases at J, with 7 bases in the middle. The CDR3 is 11 residues long. CDR3 protein: CSAILGDTQYF. DNA of the CDR3: TGCAGTGCTATACTTGGAGATACGCAGTATTTT.

This rearrangement joins TRBV7-9 to TRBJ2-2; 10 bases fit TRBD1. The CDR3 consists of 17 residues. Germline V gives CDR1 SEHNR, CDR2 FQNEAQ (reference sequence). The trim removed 7 bases at V and 8 bases at J, leaving 16 bases unmatched. CDR3 loop: CASISPGQGHPRGELFF. DNA of the CDR3: TGTGCCAGCATCTCACCGGGACAGGGGCACCCCCGGGGGGAGCTGTTTTTT. Full variable domain (rest looked up from reference TRBV7-9 and TRBJ2-2): DTGVSQNPRHKITKRGQNVTFRCDPISEHNRLYWYRQTLGQGPEFLTYFQNEAQLEKSRLLSDRFSAERPKGSFSTLEIQRTEQGDSAMYLCASISPGQGHPRGELFFGEGSRLTVL.

V and J are TRBV4-1 and TRBJ2-7; 7 positions match TRBD1. Germline CDR1 and CDR2: MGHRA and YSYEKL. The V and J ends lost 5 bases and 3 bases, in that order; junction bases with no gene match: 7. The CDR3 totals 14 residues. CDR3 loop: CASSSDRVGYEQYF. The CDR3 DNA reads TGCGCCAGCAGCTCCGACAGGGTAGGCTACGAGCAGTACTTC.

This clone was observed a few times. The genes are TRBV5-1 and TRBJ2-3; D gene uncertain. This CDR3 has 16 amino acids. CDR1 and CDR2 (germline): SGHRS, YFSETQ. Between the trimmed V and J ends, which lost 4 bases and 4 bases, there was a span of 19 bases. CDR3 sequence: CASSRTSRIAADTQYF. In DNA, the CDR3 is TGCGCCAGCAGCCGCACCTCTAGAATAGCAGCAGATACGCAGTATTTT.

The chain is built from TRBV19 and TRBJ2-7; tentatively, D is TRBD1 (5 bases). Germline V lookup: CDR1 LNHDA, CDR2 SQIVND (reference sequence). The CDR3 is 15 residues long. Trimming left V 1 base short and J 0 bases short, with 10 bases between. The CDR3 DNA is TGTGCCAGTAGTATAGGGCAGGGCTACTCCTACGAGCAGTACTTC. It translates to CASSIGQGYSYEQYF.

J is TRBJ1-4 and V is TRBV18, with D maybe TRBD1 (6 bases). CDR1 KGHSH and CDR2 LQKENI come from the germline V gene. CDR3 size: 18 residues. V was shortened by 3 bases and J by 4 bases, with 21 bases between the two germline ends. The CDR3 reads CASSPYKGDGWSNEKLFF. The DNA for the CDR3 is TGTGCCAGCTCACCCTACAAGGGGGATGGGTGGAGTAATGAAAAACTGTTTTTT.

The chain links TRBV6-1 to TRBJ1-2; TRBD1 aligns across 8 bases. J was trimmed by 7 bases and V by 4 bases; bases with no gene match: 8. CDR3 length equals 14 residues. Germline values: CDR1 MNHNS, CDR2 SASEGT. The CDR3 sequence: CASSGGQELRGYTF. The CDR3 coding sequence is TGTGCCAGCAGTGGGGGACAGGAGCTTCGTGGCTACACCTTC.

This clone was seen only a few times. The chain couples TRBV10-3 to TRBJ1-2, with 11 bases identical to TRBD1. V lost 5 bases to trimming and J lost 4 bases; unmatched junction nucleotides: 9. The germline gives CDR1 ENHRY, CDR2 SYGVKD. The CDR3 runs 16 residues. CDR3 in amino acids: CAISRRTGGNVYGYTF. CDR3 sequence (DNA): TGTGCCATCAGTCGCCGGACAGGGGGCAATGTCTATGGCTACACCTTC.

The chain combines TRBV7-6 with TRBJ2-3; 7 nucleotides agree with TRBD2. CDR1 and CDR2 (germline): SGHVS, FNYEAQ. V lost 2 bases and J lost 4; bases outside the gene matches: 6. The CDR3 sequence is 15 residues long. Here the CDR3 DNA reads TGTGCCAGCAGCTTAATGTGGGAGGGCTCAGATACGCAGTATTTT. Its translation is CASSLMWEGSDTQYF.

The CDR3 bases are TGCGCCAGCAGCTTTCAGGGTCAGGAGACCCAGTACTTC. Translated: CASSFQGQETQYF. The genes are TRBV5-1 and TRBJ2-5; D perhaps matches TRBD1 (5 bases). Trimming took 2 bases from V and 5 from J, leaving 10 bases between them. Germline V gene lookup returns CDR1 SGHRS and CDR2 YFSETQ. The CDR3 runs 13 residues.

The sample holds a few counts of this clone. This sequence joins TRBV19 and TRBJ2-6; D call uncertain. The V gene's germline CDR1 is LNHDA and CDR2 SQIVND (reference sequence). V lost 3 bases and J lost 1, with 19 bases in between. This CDR3 has 19 residues. DNA of the CDR3: TGTGCCAGTAGTATGGCAGTGGGCTCCTTCCTTTCTGGGGCCAACGTCCTGACTTTC. Its protein product is CASSMAVGSFLSGANVLTF.

This chain links TRBV5-1 with TRBJ2-2; 8 bases line up with TRBD1. Germline trimming cut 7 bases from V and 6 bases from J; bases unmatched to any gene: 8. CDR3 length equals 14 residues. Germline CDR1 reads SGHRS; CDR2 reads YFSETQ. The CDR3 region has the DNA TGCGCCAGCCGATTACAGGGGGTGTCCGGGGAGCTGTTTTTT. This translates into CASRLQGVSGELFF.

This clone was seen only a few times. The chain joins TRBV13 to TRBJ2-7, with a possible D match to TRBD1 (6 bases). V was shortened by 2 bases and J by 4 bases, with 12 bases between the two germline ends. The CDR3 totals 14 residues. Looked up from germline, CDR1 is PRHDT and CDR2 is FYEKMQ (reference sequence). CDR3 DNA sequence: TGTGCCAGCAGCTTAAACAGGGTGGAGTACGAGCAGTACTTC. Its protein product is CASSLNRVEYEQYF.

This sequence joins TRBV19 and TRBJ2-1; 10 nucleotides match TRBD2. The CDR3 is 16 residues long. V shed 1 base and J 7 bases; nucleotides not matched to a gene: 7. From germline, CDR1 is LNHDA and CDR2 SQIVND (reference sequence). CDR3 protein: CASSIVGAGGGNEQFF. CDR3 nucleotides: TGTGCCAGTAGTATAGTGGGAGCGGGAGGGGGGAATGAGCAGTTCTTC.

This clone was seen more than once but under ten times. CDR3 in amino acids: CASSPKREGLDTQYF. The CDR3 coding sequence is TGTGCCAGCTCACCAAAGCGGGAGGGCCTCGATACGCAGTATTTT. The V call is TRBV18, the J call TRBJ2-3; 10 bases are a match to TRBD2. CDR1 is KGHSH, CDR2 LQKENI, per germline. V lost 2 bases and J lost 6; bases outside the gene matches: 5. The CDR3 has 15 amino acids. The entire variable domain, with the rest obtained from reference TRBV18 and TRBJ2-3, is as follows: NAGVMQNPRHLVRRRGQEARLRCSPMKGHSHVYWYRQLPEEGLKFMVYLQKENIIDESGMPKERFSAEFPKEGPSILRIQQVVRGDSAAYFCASSPKREGLDTQYFGPGTRLTVL.

The chain carries TRBV4-2 and TRBJ2-3, with 10 bases that match TRBD2. The junction had 10 bases not matched to a gene; V was cut back by 8 bases and J by 2 bases. The CDR3 is made up of 16 amino acids. Germline values: CDR1 LGHNA, CDR2 YNFKEQ. The CDR3 protein is CASGLAGVSLTDTQYF. In DNA form, the CDR3 reads TGTGCCAGCGGGCTAGCGGGAGTTTCCCTCACAGATACGCAGTATTTT.

The rearrangement uses TRBV6-5 and TRBJ2-7; D gene unclear. The germline V gene has CDR1 MNHEY and CDR2 SVGAGI. The CDR3 has 13 residues. V was trimmed by 0 bases and J by 2 bases, leaving 5 bases between them. The CDR3 sequence is CASSYSKTYEQYF. The CDR3 coding sequence is TGTGCCAGCAGTTACTCTAAAACCTACGAGCAGTACTTC.

This clone was recorded a few times. The genes are TRBV30 and TRBJ1-1, with D possibly being TRBD1 (5 bases). Deletions cut 4 bases from V and 0 bases from J, with 15 bases between. CDR3 length equals 15 residues. Germline CDR1 and CDR2: GTSNPN and SVGIG (reference sequence). The CDR3 protein is CAWISRDLMNTEAFF. The CDR3 DNA reads as TGTGCCTGGATTTCCAGGGACTTAATGAACACTGAAGCTTTCTTT. Looking up the rest from reference TRBV30 and TRBJ1-1 gives the full variable domain: SQTIHQWPATLVQPVGSPLSLECTVEGTSNPNLYWYRQAAGRGLQLLFYSVGIGQISSEVPQNLSASRPQDRQFILSSKKLLLSDSGFYLCAWISRDLMNTEAFFGQGTRLTVV.

The chain uses TRBV19 and TRBJ2-7; D is perhaps TRBD1 (6 bases). Germline lookup yields CDR1 LNHDA and CDR2 SQIVND (reference sequence). V lost 2 bases and J lost 5, with 13 bases in between. The CDR3 runs 14 residues. CDR3 amino acids: CASSITRGVDEQYF. The CDR3 DNA is TGTGCCAGTAGTATAACCAGGGGTGTGGACGAGCAGTACTTC.

The chain couples TRBV27 to TRBJ1-5; 7 positions agree with TRBD1. The CDR3 sequence is 15 residues long. The V gene's germline CDR1 is MNHEY and CDR2 SMNVEV (reference sequence). The V segment lost 2 bases and the J segment 9 bases; nucleotides outside the gene matches: 10. The CDR3 protein is CASSLTGEPFWPQHF. The DNA for the CDR3 is TGTGCCAGCAGTTTAACAGGGGAGCCCTTTTGGCCCCAGCATTTT.